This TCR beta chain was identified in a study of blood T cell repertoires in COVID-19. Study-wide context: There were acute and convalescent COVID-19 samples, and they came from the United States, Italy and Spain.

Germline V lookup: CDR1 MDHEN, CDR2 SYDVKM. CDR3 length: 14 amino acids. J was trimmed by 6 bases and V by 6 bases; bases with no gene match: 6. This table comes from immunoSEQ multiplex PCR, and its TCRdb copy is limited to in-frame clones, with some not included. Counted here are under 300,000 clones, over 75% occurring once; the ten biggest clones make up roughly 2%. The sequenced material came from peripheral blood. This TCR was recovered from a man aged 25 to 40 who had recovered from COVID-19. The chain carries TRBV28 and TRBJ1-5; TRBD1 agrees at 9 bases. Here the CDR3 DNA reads TGTGCCAGCAGACGGGACAGGGAGGTTCAGCCCCAGCATTTT. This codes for CASRRDREVQPQHF.